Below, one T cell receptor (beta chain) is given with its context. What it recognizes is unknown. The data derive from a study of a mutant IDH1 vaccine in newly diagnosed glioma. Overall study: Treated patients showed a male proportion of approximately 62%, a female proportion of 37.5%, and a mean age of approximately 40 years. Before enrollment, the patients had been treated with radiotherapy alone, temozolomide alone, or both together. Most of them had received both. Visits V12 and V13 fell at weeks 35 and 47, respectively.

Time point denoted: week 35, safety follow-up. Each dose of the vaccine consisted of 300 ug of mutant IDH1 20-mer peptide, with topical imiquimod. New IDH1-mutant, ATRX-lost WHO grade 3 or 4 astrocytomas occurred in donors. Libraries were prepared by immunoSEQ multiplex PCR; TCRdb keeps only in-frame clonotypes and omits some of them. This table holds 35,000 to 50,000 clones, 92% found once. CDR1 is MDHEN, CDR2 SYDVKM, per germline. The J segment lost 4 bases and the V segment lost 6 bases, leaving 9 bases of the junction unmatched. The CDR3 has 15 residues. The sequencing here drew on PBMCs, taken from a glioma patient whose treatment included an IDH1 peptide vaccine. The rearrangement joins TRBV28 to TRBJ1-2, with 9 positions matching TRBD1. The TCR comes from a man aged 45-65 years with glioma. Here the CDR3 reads CASRTRTGERYGYTF. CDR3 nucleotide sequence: TGTGCCAGCAGGACAAGGACAGGGGAACGCTATGGCTACACCTTC.